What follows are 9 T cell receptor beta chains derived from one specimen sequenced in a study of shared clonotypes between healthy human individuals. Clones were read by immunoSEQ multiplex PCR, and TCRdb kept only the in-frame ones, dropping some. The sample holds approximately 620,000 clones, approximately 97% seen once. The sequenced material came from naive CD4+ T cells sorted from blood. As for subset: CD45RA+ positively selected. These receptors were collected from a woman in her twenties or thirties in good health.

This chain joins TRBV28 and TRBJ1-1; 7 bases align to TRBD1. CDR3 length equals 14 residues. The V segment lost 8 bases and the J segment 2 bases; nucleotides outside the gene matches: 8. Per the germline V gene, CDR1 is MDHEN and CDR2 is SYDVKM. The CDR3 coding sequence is TGTGCCAGCCGCGGGACAGCCATTAACACTGAAGCTTTCTTT. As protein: CASRGTAINTEAFF.

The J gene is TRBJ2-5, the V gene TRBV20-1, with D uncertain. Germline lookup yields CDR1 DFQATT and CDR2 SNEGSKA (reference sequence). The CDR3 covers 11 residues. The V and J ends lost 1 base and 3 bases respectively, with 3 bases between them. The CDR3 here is CSARVKETQYF. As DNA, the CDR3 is TGCAGTGCTAGAGTAAAAGAGACCCAGTACTTC.

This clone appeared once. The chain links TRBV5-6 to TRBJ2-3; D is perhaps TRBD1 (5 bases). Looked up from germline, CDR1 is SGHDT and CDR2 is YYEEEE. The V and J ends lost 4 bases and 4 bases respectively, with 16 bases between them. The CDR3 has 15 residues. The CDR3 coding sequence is TGTGCCAGCAGCAGAGGACCAGGGATAGCAGATACGCAGTATTTT. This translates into CASSRGPGIADTQYF.

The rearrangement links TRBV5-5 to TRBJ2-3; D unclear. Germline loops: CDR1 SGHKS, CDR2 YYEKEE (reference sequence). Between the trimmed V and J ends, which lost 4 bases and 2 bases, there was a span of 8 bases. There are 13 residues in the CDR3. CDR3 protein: CASSEDNTDTQYF. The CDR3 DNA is TGTGCCAGCAGCGAGGATAACACAGATACGCAGTATTTT.

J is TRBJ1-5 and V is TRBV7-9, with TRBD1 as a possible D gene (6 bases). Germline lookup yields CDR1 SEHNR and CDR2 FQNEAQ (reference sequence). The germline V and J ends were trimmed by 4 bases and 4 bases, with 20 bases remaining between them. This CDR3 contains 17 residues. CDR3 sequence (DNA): TGTGCCAGCAGCTCCACCTGGGAAGGGAGGGGGAATCAGCCCCAGCATTTT. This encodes CASSSTWEGRGNQPQHF.

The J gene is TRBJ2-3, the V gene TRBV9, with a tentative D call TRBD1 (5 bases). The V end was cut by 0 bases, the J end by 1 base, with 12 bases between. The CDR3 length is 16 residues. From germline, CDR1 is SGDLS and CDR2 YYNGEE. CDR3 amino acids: CASSVGVRVGTDTQYF. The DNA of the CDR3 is TGTGCCAGCAGCGTAGGGGTCAGGGTCGGCACAGATACGCAGTATTTT.

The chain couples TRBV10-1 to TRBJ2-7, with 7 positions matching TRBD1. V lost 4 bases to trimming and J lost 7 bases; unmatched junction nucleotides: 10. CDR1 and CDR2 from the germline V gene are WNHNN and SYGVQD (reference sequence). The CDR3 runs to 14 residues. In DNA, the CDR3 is TGCGCCAGCAGTGTAGGGGGCCCTCTGGGTGAGCAGTACTTC. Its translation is CASSVGGPLGEQYF.

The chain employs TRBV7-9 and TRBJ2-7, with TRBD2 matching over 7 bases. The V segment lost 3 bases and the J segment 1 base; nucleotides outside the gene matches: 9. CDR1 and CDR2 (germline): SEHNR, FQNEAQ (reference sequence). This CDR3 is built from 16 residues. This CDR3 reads CASSFGTGGGSYEQYF. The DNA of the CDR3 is TGTGCCAGCAGCTTCGGGACGGGAGGAGGATCCTACGAGCAGTACTTC.

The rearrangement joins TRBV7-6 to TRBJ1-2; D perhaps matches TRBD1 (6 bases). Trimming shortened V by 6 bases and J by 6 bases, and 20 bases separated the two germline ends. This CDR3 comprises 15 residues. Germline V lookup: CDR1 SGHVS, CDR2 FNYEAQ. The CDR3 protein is CASSPTVGAVNGYTF. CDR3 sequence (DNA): TGTGCCAGCAGTCCCACTGTGGGGGCTGTGAATGGCTACACCTTC. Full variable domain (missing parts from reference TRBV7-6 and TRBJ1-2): GAGVSQSPRYKVTKRGQDVALRCDPISGHVSLYWYRQALGQGPEFLTYFNYEAQQDKSGLPNDRFSAERPEGSISTLTIQRTEQRDSAMYRCASSPTVGAVNGYTFGSGTRLTVV.